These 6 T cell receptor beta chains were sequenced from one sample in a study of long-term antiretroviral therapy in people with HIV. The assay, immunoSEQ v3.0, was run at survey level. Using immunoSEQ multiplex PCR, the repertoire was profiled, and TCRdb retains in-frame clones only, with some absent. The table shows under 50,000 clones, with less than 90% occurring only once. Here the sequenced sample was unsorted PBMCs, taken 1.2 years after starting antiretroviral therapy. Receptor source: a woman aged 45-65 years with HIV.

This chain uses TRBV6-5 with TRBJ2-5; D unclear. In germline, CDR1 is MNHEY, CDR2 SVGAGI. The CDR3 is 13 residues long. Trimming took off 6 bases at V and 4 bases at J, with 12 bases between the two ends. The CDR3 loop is CASRTSGRETQYF. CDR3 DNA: TGTGCCAGCAGGACGAGTGGACGAGAGACCCAGTACTTC.

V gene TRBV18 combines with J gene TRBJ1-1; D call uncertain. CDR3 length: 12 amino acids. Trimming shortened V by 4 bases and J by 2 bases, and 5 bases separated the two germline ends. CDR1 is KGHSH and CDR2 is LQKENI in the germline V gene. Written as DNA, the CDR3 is TGTGCCAGCTCACTTGAAAACACTGAAGCTTTCTTT. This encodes CASSLENTEAFF.

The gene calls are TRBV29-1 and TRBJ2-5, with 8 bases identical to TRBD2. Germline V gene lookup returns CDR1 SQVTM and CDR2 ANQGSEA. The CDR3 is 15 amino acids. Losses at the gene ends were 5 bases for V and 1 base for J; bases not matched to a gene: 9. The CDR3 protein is CSVPASTSVQETQYF. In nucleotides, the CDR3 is TGCAGCGTTCCCGCCTCGACTAGCGTCCAAGAGACCCAGTACTTC.

The CDR3 loop is CASSLDFGGYEQYF. DNA for the CDR3: TGTGCCAGCAGCTTAGATTTCGGTGGGTACGAGCAGTACTTC. This sequence joins TRBV7-2 and TRBJ2-7; D is unclear. The CDR3 covers 14 residues. V was trimmed by 1 base and J by 4 bases, leaving 11 bases between them. Germline CDR1 is SGHTA and CDR2 is FQGNSA. Full variable domain (rest looked up from reference TRBV7-2 and TRBJ2-7): GAGVSQSPSNKVTEKGKDVELRCDPISGHTALYWYRQSLGQGLEFLIYFQGNSAPDKSGLPSDRFSAERTGGSVSTLTIQRTQQEDSAVYLCASSLDFGGYEQYFGPGTRLTVT.

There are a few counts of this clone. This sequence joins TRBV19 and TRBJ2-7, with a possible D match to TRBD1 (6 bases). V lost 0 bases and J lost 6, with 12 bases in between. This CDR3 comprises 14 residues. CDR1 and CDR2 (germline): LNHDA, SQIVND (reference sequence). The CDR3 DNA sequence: TGTGCCAGTAGTATAGAACAGGGTAAAGGCGAGCAGTACTTC. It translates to CASSIEQGKGEQYF.

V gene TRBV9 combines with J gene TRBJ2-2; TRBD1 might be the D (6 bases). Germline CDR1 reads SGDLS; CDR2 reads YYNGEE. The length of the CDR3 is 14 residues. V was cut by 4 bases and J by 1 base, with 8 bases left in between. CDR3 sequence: CASSPQGNTGELFF. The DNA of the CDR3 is TGTGCCAGCAGCCCACAGGGGAACACCGGGGAGCTGTTTTTT.